This TCR beta chain comes out of a study of blood T cell repertoires in COVID-19. Overall study context: COVID-19 samples collected from the United States, Italy and Spain covered acute and convalescent phases.

Method: immunoSEQ multiplex PCR; TCRdb's copy keeps in-frame clones and lacks some. The sample contains 100,000 to 150,000 clones, approximately 88% of which appear only once. There are 15 residues in the CDR3. The germline V gene has CDR1 MNHEY and CDR2 SVGAGI. V was pared by 4 bases and J by 0 bases, with 10 bases between. This clonotype originated in a man in his sixties with acute or convalescent COVID-19. The specimen sequenced was peripheral blood. The chain couples TRBV6-5 to TRBJ1-5; D perhaps matches TRBD1 (5 bases). The CDR3 DNA reads as TGTGCCAGCAGTTTGGACATCTATAGCAATCAGCCCCAGCATTTT. Translated, it gives CASSLDIYSNQPQHF.